Ten or more counts support the clone carrying this T cell receptor beta chain. This entry comes from a study of T-cell reconstitution after alpha-beta-depleted transplantation in children. A TCRbeta library incorporating unique molecular identifiers was prepared. TCRdb reprocessed the PCR reads via MiXCR and lists one record per CDR3 protein. The profile shows some 200,000 distinct CDR3 sequences, approximately 7% of them singletons. The germline CDR1 and CDR2 sequences are SGHKS and YYEKEE (reference sequence). V lost 1 base and J lost 0, with 11 bases in between. This CDR3 has 16 amino acids. The input for sequencing was PBMCs from the stem cell graft donor, taken from the stem cell graft. The chain has TRBV5-5 and TRBJ2-1; D is undetermined. The TCR originated in a human donor who donated a stem cell graft to a child with Wiskott-Aldrich syndrome. The CDR3 coding sequence is TGTGCCAGCAGCTTGAATACAGCGAGCTCCTACAATGAGCAGTTCTTC. It codes for CASSLNTASSYNEQFF.